The 18 T cell receptor beta chains below all came from one sample that was sequenced in a study of multiple sclerosis patients with progressive multifocal leukoencephalopathy. As for time point: before natalizumab initiation. The table came from immunoSEQ multiplex PCR; TCRdb's copy has only in-frame clones and leaves some out. The profile shows tens of thousands of clones, 88% of them singletons. The sequenced sample consisted of PBMCs. These receptors originate from a human donor with multiple sclerosis.

This chain connects TRBV27 to TRBJ1-2; D call uncertain. With 2 bases removed from V and 4 bases from J, the gap between germline ends came to 14 bases. Per the germline V gene, CDR1 is MNHEY and CDR2 is SMNVEV (reference sequence). The CDR3 is 15 amino acids. For the CDR3, the DNA is TGTGCCAGCAGTTTACGCAGCGTTAACCCCTATGGCTACACCTTC. Translated, it gives CASSLRSVNPYGYTF.

The chain uses TRBV15 and TRBJ1-2, with 7 bases lining up with TRBD1. V was clipped by 4 bases and J by 5 bases; unmatched bases: 7. This CDR3 has 14 residues. The germline CDR1 and CDR2 sequences are LNHNV and YYDKDF (reference sequence). The CDR3: CATSNLAGGYGYTF. CDR3 in DNA: TGTGCCACCAGCAATTTAGCAGGGGGATATGGCTACACCTTC.

This clone has a single count. The chain combines TRBV25-1 with TRBJ2-3; 10 bases are a match to TRBD1. J gave up 3 bases and V 3 bases, and 9 bases lay outside the gene matches. CDR3 length: 17 amino acids. Looked up from germline, CDR1 is MGHDK and CDR2 is SYGVNS. The CDR3 loop is CASSDPGQGSRTDTQYF. The CDR3 DNA follows: TGTGCCAGCAGTGACCCGGGACAGGGGAGTAGGACAGATACGCAGTATTTT.

The chain joins TRBV5-1 to TRBJ2-5; 10 bases line up with TRBD2. The V and J ends lost 6 bases and 0 bases, in that order; junction bases with no gene match: 23. The CDR3 extends over 21 amino acids. Germline V gives CDR1 SGHRS, CDR2 YFSETQ. CDR3 bases: TGCGCCAGCAACTCGCAAGGAATTAAGCGGGGGGGCCTTTATTACCAAGAGACCCAGTACTTC. Amino acid sequence: CASNSQGIKRGGLYYQETQYF. Full variable domain (rest looked up from reference TRBV5-1 and TRBJ2-5): KAGVTQTPRYLIKTRGQQVTLSCSPISGHRSVSWYQQTPGQGLQFLFEYFSETQRNKGNFPGRFSGRQFSNSRSEMNVSTLELGDSALYLCASNSQGIKRGGLYYQETQYFGPGTRLLVL.

The chain employs TRBV30 and TRBJ2-7; tentatively, D is TRBD1 or TRBD2 (5 bases each). Germline CDR1 and CDR2: GTSNPN and SVGIG (reference sequence). The V end was cut by 4 bases, the J end by 2 bases, with 6 bases between. This CDR3 has 11 amino acids. Here the CDR3 reads CAWMGAYEQYF. DNA of the CDR3: TGTGCCTGGATGGGGGCCTACGAGCAGTACTTC.

This chain uses TRBV10-3 with TRBJ2-5; D is perhaps TRBD1 or TRBD2 (6 bases each). The CDR3 extends over 16 amino acids. CDR1 ENHRY and CDR2 SYGVKD come from the germline V gene. Trimming removed 9 bases at V and 4 bases at J, with 24 bases between. CDR3 in amino acids: CAMRRGAGAEGETQYF. The CDR3 bases are TGTGCCATGAGGAGGGGGGCAGGGGCGGAAGGAGAGACCCAGTACTTC.

This sequence joins TRBV11-2 and TRBJ1-1; D ambiguous. Germline V gene lookup returns CDR1 SGHAT and CDR2 FQNNGV. CDR3 length: 13 residues. Trimming shortened V by 4 bases and J by 5 bases, and 11 bases separated the two germline ends. The CDR3 nucleotides are TGTGCCAGCAGCTCCTCGGGTAGAACTGAAGCTTTCTTT. Translated: CASSSSGRTEAFF.

This clone was detected only once. The rearrangement links TRBV5-5 to TRBJ2-5, with D perhaps given as TRBD1 or TRBD2 (6 bases each). V gave up 2 bases and J gave up 4 bases, with 9 bases separating them. The CDR3 sequence is 13 residues long. Germline loops: CDR1 SGHKS, CDR2 YYEKEE (reference sequence). CDR3 in amino acids: CASSFGGRETQYF. The CDR3 DNA reads as TGTGCCAGCAGCTTTGGGGGGCGAGAGACCCAGTACTTC.

The chain carries TRBV6-1 and TRBJ2-1; no clear D. Trimming shortened V by 1 base and J by 0 bases, and 7 bases separated the two germline ends. The germline V gene encodes CDR1 MNHNS and CDR2 SASEGT. The CDR3 runs to 15 residues. Written as DNA, the CDR3 is TGTGCCAGCAGTGAAGGGCTTTTCTCCTACAATGAGCAGTTCTTC. It codes for CASSEGLFSYNEQFF.

The chain uses TRBV7-2 and TRBJ2-3, with 10 bases aligning to TRBD1. Trimming at V came to 4 bases and at J to 4 bases, leaving 2 bases not matched to a gene. This CDR3 has 14 amino acids. The germline V gene has CDR1 SGHTA and CDR2 FQGNSA. The CDR3 DNA follows: TGTGCCAGCAGCTCCGACAGGGGGCCAGATACGCAGTATTTT. This codes for CASSSDRGPDTQYF.

This chain joins TRBV5-4 and TRBJ2-3; TRBD2 might be the D (7 bases). Trimming left V 0 bases short and J 0 bases short, with 17 bases between. The CDR3 has 18 residues. CDR1 and CDR2 (germline): SGHNT, YYREEE (reference sequence). The CDR3 bases are TGTGCCAGCAGCTTGGGCCAAAGGGGGGGGTCTAGCACAGATACGCAGTATTTT. This sequence encodes CASSLGQRGGSSTDTQYF. The whole variable domain, filled in from reference TRBV5-4 and TRBJ2-3, reads ETGVTQSPTHLIKTRGQQVTLRCSSQSGHNTVSWYQQALGQGPQFIFQYYREEENGRGNFPPRFSGLQFPNYSSELNVNALELDDSALYLCASSLGQRGGSSTDTQYFGPGTRLTVL.

V usage is TRBV2 and J usage is TRBJ2-7; D unresolved. This CDR3 comprises 11 residues. Germline V gene lookup returns CDR1 SNHLY and CDR2 FYNNEI. V was cut by 5 bases and J by 2 bases, with 4 bases left in between. The CDR3 here is CASSQTYEQYF. CDR3 DNA sequence: TGTGCCAGCAGTCAGACCTACGAGCAGTACTTC. Looking up the rest from reference TRBV2 and TRBJ2-7 gives the full variable domain: EPEVTQTPSHQVTQMGQEVILRCVPISNHLYFYWYRQILGQKVEFLVSFYNNEISEKSEIFDDQFSVERPDGSNFTLKIRSTKLEDSAMYFCASSQTYEQYFGPGTRLTVT.

The rearrangement uses TRBV30 and TRBJ1-5; unclear D gene. The CDR3 loop spans 13 amino acids. Germline V lookup: CDR1 GTSNPN, CDR2 SVGIG (reference sequence). The V and J ends lost 0 bases and 4 bases respectively, with 7 bases between them. CDR3 in DNA: TGTGCCTGGAGTGTAAGACGGAATCAGCCCCAGCATTTT. This sequence encodes CAWSVRRNQPQHF.

The chain has TRBV29-1 and TRBJ1-2; TRBD1 matches at 8 bases. The V gene's germline CDR1 is SQVTM and CDR2 ANQGSEA. The ends lost 0 bases at V and 4 bases at J; junction bases unmatched: 10. This CDR3 region has 16 residues. In DNA form, the CDR3 reads TGCAGCGTTGAAGATTTTGGACAGGGAGGGAGCTATGGCTACACCTTC. This codes for CSVEDFGQGGSYGYTF.

The chain employs TRBV6-4 and TRBJ2-5; 10 bases are a match to TRBD2. The J segment lost 4 bases and the V segment lost 3 bases, leaving 5 bases of the junction unmatched. CDR1 and CDR2 (germline): MRHNA, SNTAGT. This CDR3 comprises 15 residues. The DNA of the CDR3 is TGTGCCAGCAGTGAAAAAGCGGGGGGGCCAGAGACCCAGTACTTC. Its translation is CASSEKAGGPETQYF.

This clone was seen a single time. The chain employs TRBV6-5 and TRBJ2-5; no clear D gene. CDR1 is MNHEY and CDR2 is SVGAGI in the germline V gene. The CDR3 extends over 15 amino acids. V lost 2 bases to trimming and J lost 2 bases, with 12 bases between them. The CDR3 sequence: CASSYHLGSQETQYF. CDR3 nucleotide sequence: TGTGCCAGCAGTTACCATCTGGGCAGTCAAGAGACCCAGTACTTC.

This clone turned up a few times. V is TRBV29-1 and J is TRBJ2-2, with TRBD2 matching over 7 bases. The CDR3 is made up of 13 amino acids. Germline CDR1 is SQVTM and CDR2 is ANQGSEA. This CDR3 reads CSAYNAGAGELFF. The CDR3 bases are TGCAGTGCTTATAATGCGGGGGCCGGGGAGCTGTTTTTT.

This chain links TRBV9 with TRBJ1-1, with D unresolved. CDR3 length equals 11 residues. Trimming stripped 7 bases from V and 7 bases from J, with 11 bases between. Germline V lookup: CDR1 SGDLS, CDR2 YYNGEE. The CDR3 DNA follows: TGTGCCAGCGGAAATGGCGTTGAAGCTTTCTTT. Protein sequence: CASGNGVEAFF.